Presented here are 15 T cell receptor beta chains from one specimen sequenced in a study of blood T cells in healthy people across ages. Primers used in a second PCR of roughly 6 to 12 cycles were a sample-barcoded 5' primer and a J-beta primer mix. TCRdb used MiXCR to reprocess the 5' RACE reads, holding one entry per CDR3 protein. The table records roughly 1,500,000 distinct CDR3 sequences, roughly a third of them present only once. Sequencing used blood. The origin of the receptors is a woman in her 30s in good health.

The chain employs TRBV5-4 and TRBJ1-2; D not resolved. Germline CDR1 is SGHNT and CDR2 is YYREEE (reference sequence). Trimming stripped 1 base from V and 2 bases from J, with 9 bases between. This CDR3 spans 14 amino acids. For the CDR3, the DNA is TGTGCCAGCAGCTTGTTCGGACGAAACTATGGCTACACCTTC. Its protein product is CASSLFGRNYGYTF.

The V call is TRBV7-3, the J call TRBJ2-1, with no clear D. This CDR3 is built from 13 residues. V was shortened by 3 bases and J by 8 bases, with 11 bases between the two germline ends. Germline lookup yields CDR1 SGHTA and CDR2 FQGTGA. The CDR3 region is CASSLNPSDEQFF. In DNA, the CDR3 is TGTGCCAGCAGCTTGAACCCCTCGGATGAGCAGTTCTTC.

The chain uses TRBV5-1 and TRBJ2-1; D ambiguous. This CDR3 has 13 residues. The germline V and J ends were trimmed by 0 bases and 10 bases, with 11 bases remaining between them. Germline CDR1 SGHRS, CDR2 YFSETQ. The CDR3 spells CASSLELSNEQFF. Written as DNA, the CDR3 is TGCGCCAGCAGCTTGGAGCTGAGCAACGAGCAGTTCTTC.

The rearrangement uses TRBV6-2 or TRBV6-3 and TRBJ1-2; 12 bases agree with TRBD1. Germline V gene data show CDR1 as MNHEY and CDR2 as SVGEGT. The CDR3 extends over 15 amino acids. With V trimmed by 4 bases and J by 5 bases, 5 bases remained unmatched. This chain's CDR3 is CASSSRDRGLYGYTF. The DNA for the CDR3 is TGTGCCAGCAGTTCCCGGGACAGGGGGCTTTATGGCTACACCTTC.

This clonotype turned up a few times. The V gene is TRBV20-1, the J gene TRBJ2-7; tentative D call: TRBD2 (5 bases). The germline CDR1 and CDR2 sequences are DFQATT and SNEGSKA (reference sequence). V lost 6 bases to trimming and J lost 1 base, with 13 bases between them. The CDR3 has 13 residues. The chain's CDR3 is CSAPIGGSYEQYF. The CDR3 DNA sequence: TGCAGTGCCCCGATCGGCGGGTCCTACGAGCAGTACTTC.

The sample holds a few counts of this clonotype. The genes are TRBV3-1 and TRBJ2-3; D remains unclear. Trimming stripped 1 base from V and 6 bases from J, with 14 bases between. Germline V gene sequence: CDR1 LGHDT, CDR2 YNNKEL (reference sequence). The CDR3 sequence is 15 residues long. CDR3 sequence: CASSQVDPGRDTQYF. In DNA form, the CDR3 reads TGTGCCAGCAGCCAAGTTGACCCCGGACGGGATACGCAGTATTTT.

The CDR3: CASGDSQSYEQYF. The DNA of the CDR3 is TGTGCCAGCGGGGACTCTCAGTCCTACGAGCAGTACTTC. The chain joins TRBV28 to TRBJ2-7; TRBD2 might be the D (6 bases). The length of the CDR3 is 13 residues. Trimming cost V 8 bases and J 1 base, with 12 bases left between them. The germline CDR1 and CDR2 sequences are MDHEN and SYDVKM. The whole variable domain, remainder taken from reference TRBV28 and TRBJ2-7, is DVKVTQSSRYLVKRTGEKVFLECVQDMDHENMFWYRQDPGLGLRLIYFSYDVKMKEKGDIPEGYSVSREKKERFSLILESASTNQTSMYLCASGDSQSYEQYFGPGTRLTVT.

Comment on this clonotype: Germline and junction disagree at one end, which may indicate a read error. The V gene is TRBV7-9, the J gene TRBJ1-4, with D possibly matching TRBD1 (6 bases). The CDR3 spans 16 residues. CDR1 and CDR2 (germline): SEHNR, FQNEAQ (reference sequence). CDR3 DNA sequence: TGTGCCAGCAGCTTTAACAGGGACACCAAAGGTGAAAAGCTGTTTTTT. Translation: CASSFNRDTKGEKLFF.

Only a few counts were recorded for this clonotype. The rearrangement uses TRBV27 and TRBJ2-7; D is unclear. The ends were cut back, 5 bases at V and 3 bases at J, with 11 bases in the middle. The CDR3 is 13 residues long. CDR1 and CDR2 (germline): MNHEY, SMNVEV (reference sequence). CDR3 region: CASSQRRYYEQYF. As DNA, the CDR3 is TGTGCCAGCAGTCAACGGAGATACTACGAGCAGTACTTC.

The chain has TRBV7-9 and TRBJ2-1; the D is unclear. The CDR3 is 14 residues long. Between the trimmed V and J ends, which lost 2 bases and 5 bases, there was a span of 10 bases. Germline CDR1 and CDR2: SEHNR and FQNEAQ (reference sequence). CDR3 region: CASSLSTVDNEQFF. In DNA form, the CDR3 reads TGTGCCAGCAGCTTAAGTACAGTAGACAATGAGCAGTTCTTC.

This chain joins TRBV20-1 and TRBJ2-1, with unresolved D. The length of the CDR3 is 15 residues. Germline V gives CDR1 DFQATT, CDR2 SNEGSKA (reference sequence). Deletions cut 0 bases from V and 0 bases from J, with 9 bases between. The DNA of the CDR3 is TGCAGTGCTAGAGATCCAAGGAGCTCCTACAATGAGCAGTTCTTC. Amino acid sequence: CSARDPRSSYNEQFF.

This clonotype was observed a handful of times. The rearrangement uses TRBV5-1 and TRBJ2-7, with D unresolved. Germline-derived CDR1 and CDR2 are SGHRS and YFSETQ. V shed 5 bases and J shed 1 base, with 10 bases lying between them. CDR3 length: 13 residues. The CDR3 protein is CASSYGHSYEQYF. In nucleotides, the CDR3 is TGCGCCAGCAGTTACGGGCATTCCTACGAGCAGTACTTC.

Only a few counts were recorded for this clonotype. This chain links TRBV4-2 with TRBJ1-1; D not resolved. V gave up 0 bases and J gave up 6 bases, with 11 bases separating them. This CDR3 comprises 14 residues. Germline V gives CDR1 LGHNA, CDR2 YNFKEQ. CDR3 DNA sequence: TGTGCCAGCAGCCAAGACCCGCCAGACGCTGAAGCTTTCTTT. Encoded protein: CASSQDPPDAEAFF.

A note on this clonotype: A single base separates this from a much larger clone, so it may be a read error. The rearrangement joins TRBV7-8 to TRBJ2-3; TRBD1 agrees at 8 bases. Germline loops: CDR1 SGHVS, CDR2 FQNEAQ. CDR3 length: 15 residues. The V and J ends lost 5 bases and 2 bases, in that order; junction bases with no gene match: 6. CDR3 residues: CASSIDRGYTDTQYF. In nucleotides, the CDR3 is TGTGCCAGCAGCATAGACAGGGGATACACAGATACGCAGTATTTT.

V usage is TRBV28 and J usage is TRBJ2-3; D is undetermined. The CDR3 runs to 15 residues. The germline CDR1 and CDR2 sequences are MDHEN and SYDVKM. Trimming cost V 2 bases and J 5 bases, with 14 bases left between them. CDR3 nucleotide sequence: TGTGCCAGCAGTTTAGGGCGTCCAGGCAGAGATACGCAGTATTTT. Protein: CASSLGRPGRDTQYF.